The sample holds many counts of the clone carrying this T cell receptor beta chain. Its antigen is unidentified. The read finishes 3 residues shy of the CDR3 end, and the germline J gene is used to complete it. The CDR3 has 14 residues. V shed 7 bases and J 3 bases; nucleotides not matched to a gene: 4. In germline, CDR1 is LNHDA, CDR2 SQIVND (reference sequence). This sample is drawn from a study of T cell clonality in common variable immunodeficiency. Study-wide results and caveats: Fewer deletions and N-nucleotide insertions were reportedly seen in common variable immunodeficiency TCR beta sequences. CVID subjects showed higher TCRbeta clonality than healthy controls.

Sequencing input was equivalent genomic DNA from CVID and controls. Sequenced by immunoSEQ multiplex PCR; TCRdb stores in-frame clones only, minus some. The profile covers roughly 43,000 clones, none occurring a single time. Heparinized whole blood, 5 to 8 ml, came from each donor. The source of this sequence is a person between 18 and 75 years old in good health. V and J are TRBV19 and TRBJ1-4; TRBD1 matches at 8 bases. Sequencing was performed on peripheral blood mononuclear cells. The CDR3: CASNRDRSNEKLFF. The CDR3 DNA, read in part, is TGTGCCAGTAACCGGGACAGGTCTAATGAAAAA.